This T cell receptor beta chain was sequenced during a study of T cells in Graves' hyperthyroidism and ophthalmopathy. Findings and limits, study-wide: The model anticipated ophthalmopathy a median around six months pre-onset.

This clonotype was seen repeatedly, ten times or more. Its matching antigen is unknown. Patients having uncontrolled infection, another autoimmune disease, pregnancy or lactation were not included. Source material for PBMCs was about 11 ml fresh peripheral blood. The CDR3 sequence is 14 residues long. Per the germline V gene, CDR1 is SNHLY and CDR2 is FYNNEI. J lost 7 bases, V lost 6 bases, and 6 bases had no gene match. RNA transcripts were the template for amplifying TCR beta CDR3 regions. RT-PCR in the first round (using the HTBI primer set) targeted the TCR CDR3. TCRdb passed the multiplex PCR reads through MiXCR, listing each CDR3 protein once. The table includes more than 300,000 distinct CDR3 sequences, approximately 18% detected once.

Sequenced material: blood. This clonotype was obtained from a woman aged 25 to 39 with Graves' hyperthyroidism that later progressed to Graves' ophthalmopathy. V gene TRBV2 combines with J gene TRBJ2-2; 9 positions agree with TRBD1. The CDR3 DNA reads TGTGCCAGCAGGCCGGGACAGGGCGGCGGGGAGCTGTTTTTT. This encodes CASRPGQGGGELFF. Together with reference TRBV2 and TRBJ2-2, the CDR3 gives the full variable domain: EPEVTQTPSHQVTQMGQEVILRCVPISNHLYFYWYRQILGQKVEFLVSFYNNEISEKSEIFDDQFSVERPDGSNFTLKIRSTKLEDSAMYFCASRPGQGGGELFFGEGSRLTVL.